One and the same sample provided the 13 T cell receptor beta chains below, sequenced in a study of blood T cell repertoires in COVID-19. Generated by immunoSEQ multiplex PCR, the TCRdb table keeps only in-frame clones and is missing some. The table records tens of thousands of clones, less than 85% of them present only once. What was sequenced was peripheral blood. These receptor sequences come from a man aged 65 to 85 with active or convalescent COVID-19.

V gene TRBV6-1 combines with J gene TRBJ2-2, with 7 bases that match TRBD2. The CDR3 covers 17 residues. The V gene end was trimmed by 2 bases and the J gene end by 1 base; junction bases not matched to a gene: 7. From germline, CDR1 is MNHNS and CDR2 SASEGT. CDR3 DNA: TGTGCCAGCAGTGAACCTCTGATAGCGGGGAACACCGGGGAGCTGTTTTTT. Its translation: CASSEPLIAGNTGELFF.

The CDR3 nucleotides read TGTGCCAGCAGAACTAGCACGGGGTTGGGGCAGTATTTT. Encoded protein: CASRTSTGLGQYF. The chain carries TRBV28 and TRBJ2-3; maybe TRBD2 (6 bases). V was trimmed by 6 bases and J by 11 bases, leaving 18 bases between them. This CDR3 is built from 13 residues. Germline-derived CDR1 and CDR2 are MDHEN and SYDVKM.

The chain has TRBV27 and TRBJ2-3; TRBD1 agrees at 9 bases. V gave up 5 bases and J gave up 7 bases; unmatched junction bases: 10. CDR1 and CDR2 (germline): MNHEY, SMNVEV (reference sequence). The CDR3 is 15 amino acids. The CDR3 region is CASSAYRGRENTQYF. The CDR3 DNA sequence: TGTGCCAGCAGTGCTTACAGGGGGCGCGAGAATACGCAGTATTTT.

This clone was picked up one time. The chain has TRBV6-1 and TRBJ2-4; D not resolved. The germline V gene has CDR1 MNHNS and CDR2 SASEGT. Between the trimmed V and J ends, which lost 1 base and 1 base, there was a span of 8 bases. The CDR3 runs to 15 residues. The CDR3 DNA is TGTGCCAGCAGTGAAGGCCCTCAGGCCAAAAACATTCAGTACTTC. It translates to CASSEGPQAKNIQYF.

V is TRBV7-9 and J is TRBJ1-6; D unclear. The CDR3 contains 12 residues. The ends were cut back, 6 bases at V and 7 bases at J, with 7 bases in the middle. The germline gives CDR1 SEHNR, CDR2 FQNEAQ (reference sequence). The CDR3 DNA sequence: TGTGCCAGCAGGGTACAGAATTCACCCCTCCACTTT. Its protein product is CASRVQNSPLHF. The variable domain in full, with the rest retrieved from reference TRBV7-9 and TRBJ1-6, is DTGVSQNPRHKITKRGQNVTFRCDPISEHNRLYWYRQTLGQGPEFLTYFQNEAQLEKSRLLSDRFSAERPKGSFSTLEIQRTEQGDSAMYLCASRVQNSPLHFGNGTRLTVT.

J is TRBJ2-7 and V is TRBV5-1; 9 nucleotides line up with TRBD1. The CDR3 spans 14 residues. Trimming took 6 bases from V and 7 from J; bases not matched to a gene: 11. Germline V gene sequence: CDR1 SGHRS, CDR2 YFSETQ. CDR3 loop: CASTTGTGFMEQYF. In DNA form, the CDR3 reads TGCGCCAGCACCACCGGGACAGGGTTTATGGAGCAGTACTTC.

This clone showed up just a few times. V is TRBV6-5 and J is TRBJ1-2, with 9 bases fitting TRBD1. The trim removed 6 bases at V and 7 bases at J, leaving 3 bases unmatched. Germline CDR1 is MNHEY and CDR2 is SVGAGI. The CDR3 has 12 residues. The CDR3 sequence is CASRGQGPGYTF. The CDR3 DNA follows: TGTGCCAGCAGGGGACAGGGTCCTGGCTACACCTTC.

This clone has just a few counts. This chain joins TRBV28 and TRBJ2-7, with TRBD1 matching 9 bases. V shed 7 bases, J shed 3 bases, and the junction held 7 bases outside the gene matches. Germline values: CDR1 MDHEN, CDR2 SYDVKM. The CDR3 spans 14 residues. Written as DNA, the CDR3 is TGTGCCAGCAAAACAGGGGGCGCGATCTACGAGCAGTACTTC. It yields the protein CASKTGGAIYEQYF.

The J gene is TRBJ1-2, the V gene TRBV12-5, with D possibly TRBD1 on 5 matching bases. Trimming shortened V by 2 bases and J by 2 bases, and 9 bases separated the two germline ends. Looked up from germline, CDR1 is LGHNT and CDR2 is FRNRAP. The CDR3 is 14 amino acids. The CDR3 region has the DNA TGTGCTAGTGGTTTGCCTCGGGGGAACTATGGCTACACCTTC. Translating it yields CASGLPRGNYGYTF.

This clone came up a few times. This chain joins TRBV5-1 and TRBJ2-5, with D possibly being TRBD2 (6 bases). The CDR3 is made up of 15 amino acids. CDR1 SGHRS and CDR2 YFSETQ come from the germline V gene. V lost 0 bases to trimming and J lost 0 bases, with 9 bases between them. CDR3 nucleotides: TGCGCCAGCAGCTTGGGGGGACTTGACCAAGAGACCCAGTACTTC. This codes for CASSLGGLDQETQYF.

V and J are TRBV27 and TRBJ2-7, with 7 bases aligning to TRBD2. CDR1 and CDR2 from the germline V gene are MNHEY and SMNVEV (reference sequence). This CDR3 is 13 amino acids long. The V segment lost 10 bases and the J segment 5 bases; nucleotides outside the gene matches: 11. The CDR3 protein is CATRIGGGNEQYF. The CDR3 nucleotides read TGTGCCACCCGTATTGGGGGGGGGAACGAGCAGTACTTC.

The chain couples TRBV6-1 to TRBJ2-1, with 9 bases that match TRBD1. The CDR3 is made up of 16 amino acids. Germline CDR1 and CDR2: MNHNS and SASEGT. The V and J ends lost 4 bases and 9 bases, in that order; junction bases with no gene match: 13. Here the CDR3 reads CASSVFAGQGSVEQFF. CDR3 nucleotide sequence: TGTGCCAGCAGTGTGTTCGCGGGACAGGGATCGGTTGAGCAGTTCTTC.

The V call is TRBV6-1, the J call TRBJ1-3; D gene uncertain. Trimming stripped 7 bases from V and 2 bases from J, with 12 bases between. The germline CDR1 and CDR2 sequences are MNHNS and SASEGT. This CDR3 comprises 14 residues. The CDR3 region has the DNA TGTGCCAGCACCTGGGAGAGGGCTGGAAACACCATATATTTT. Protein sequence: CASTWERAGNTIYF.